This T cell receptor (beta chain) was profiled in a study of T-cell memory formation after mild COVID-19. Study as a whole: In these data, TCR clusters were largely donor specific.

General study findings and limits: Clones shrinking from day 15 to 85 showed even CD4/CD8 mixes; later expanders tilted CD4+.

5'RACE, which relied on constant-segment primers, yielded TCR alpha and TCR beta cDNA libraries carrying sample barcodes and UMIs. TCRdb itself ran the 5' RACE reads through MiXCR, one entry per CDR3 protein. This table holds about 430,000 distinct CDR3 sequences, roughly a quarter found once. V lost 5 bases, J lost 2 bases, and 12 bases lay in between. The CDR3 runs 14 residues. About this clonotype: Its antigen remains unidentified.

This TCR derives from an adult woman who had mild COVID-19 (a few samples of this study predate the infection). Cell type and time point are not known. The sequenced material came from PBMCs or a T cell subset sorted from them (not recorded which). This chain links TRBV12-3 or TRBV12-4 with TRBJ1-2; D uncertain. In DNA form, the CDR3 reads TGTGCCAGCAGTCCTGGGATCCCAAACTATGGCTACACCTTC. This sequence encodes CASSPGIPNYGYTF.